Below are 8 T cell receptor beta chains sequenced from a single sample in a study of cytomegalovirus exposure and HLA in healthy donors. The PCR employed 60 Vbeta primers together with 13 Jbeta primers. Clones were sequenced by immunoSEQ multiplex PCR, and TCRdb holds only the in-frame ones, with some missing. The repertoire has tens of thousands of clones, 75% to 85% of them found once; the top ten carry just over 50%. Source material: PBMCs. These receptors all stem from a man aged 45-60 years in good health and CMV-seropositive.

This CDR3 reads CASSLDRGSSGNTIYF. Written as DNA, the CDR3 is TGTGCCAGCAGCCTGGACCGGGGGTCCTCTGGAAACACCATATATTTT. This chain uses TRBV11-3 with TRBJ1-3; D might be TRBD1 (5 bases). The germline CDR1 and CDR2 sequences are SGHNT and YENEEA. V lost 5 bases, J lost 0 bases, and 14 bases lay in between. The CDR3 has 16 amino acids.

This clone was seen only a few times. The chain has TRBV5-1 and TRBJ2-7; 11 positions match TRBD2. Trimming removed 4 bases from V and 5 bases from J; junction bases left unmatched: 11. The CDR3 is 16 residues long. Germline lookup yields CDR1 SGHRS and CDR2 YFSETQ. CDR3: CASSRTASGGLDEQYF. CDR3 nucleotide sequence: TGCGCCAGCAGCAGGACAGCTAGCGGGGGGCTCGACGAGCAGTACTTC.

This clone has only a few counts. J is TRBJ1-3 and V is TRBV14, with a weak D call TRBD1 (6 bases). Trimming cost V 4 bases and J 5 bases, with 9 bases left between them. Germline V gene lookup returns CDR1 SGHDN and CDR2 FVKESK. This CDR3 has 13 amino acids. CDR3 sequence: CASSRDTRNTIYF. CDR3 DNA: TGTGCCAGCAGCCGGGACACAAGAAACACCATATATTTT.

The rearrangement joins TRBV2 to TRBJ2-1; no reliable D call. With 4 bases removed from V and 8 bases from J, the gap between germline ends came to 6 bases. The CDR3 totals 11 residues. Germline V CDR1 and CDR2: SNHLY, FYNNEI. DNA of the CDR3: TGTGCCAGCAGTGCTCGGGATGAGCAGTTCTTC. Translating gives CASSARDEQFF.

This CDR3 is CASSLQLNTEAFF. The CDR3 nucleotides are TGTGCCAGCAGCCTCCAGTTGAACACTGAAGCTTTCTTT. The rearrangement uses TRBV11-2 and TRBJ1-1, with D uncertain. Trimming took off 5 bases at V and 0 bases at J, with 7 bases between the two ends. The CDR3 covers 13 residues. Germline CDR1 and CDR2: SGHAT and FQNNGV.

The chain employs TRBV5-1 and TRBJ2-5; the D gene is possibly TRBD1 (5 bases). V shed 4 bases and J shed 2 bases, with 6 bases lying between them. CDR3 length equals 12 residues. Germline CDR1 is SGHRS and CDR2 is YFSETQ. The CDR3 loop is CASSPGQETQYF. The DNA of the CDR3 is TGCGCCAGCAGCCCAGGGCAAGAGACCCAGTACTTC. The full variable domain, with the rest looked up from reference TRBV5-1 and TRBJ2-5, is KAGVTQTPRYLIKTRGQQVTLSCSPISGHRSVSWYQQTPGQGLQFLFEYFSETQRNKGNFPGRFSGRQFSNSRSEMNVSTLELGDSALYLCASSPGQETQYFGPGTRLLVL.

V and J are TRBV2 and TRBJ1-2; tentative D call: TRBD1 (6 bases). The V end was cut by 6 bases, the J end by 5 bases, with 10 bases between. CDR1 is SNHLY, CDR2 FYNNEI, per germline. The CDR3 sequence is 12 residues long. The CDR3 sequence: CASSAGEYGYTF. The DNA for the CDR3 is TGTGCCAGCAGCGCAGGGGAGTATGGCTACACCTTC.

This rearrangement joins TRBV2 to TRBJ1-1, with 12 bases lining up with TRBD1. The germline V gene encodes CDR1 SNHLY and CDR2 FYNNEI. CDR3 length equals 15 residues. V lost 5 bases to trimming and J lost 5 bases; unmatched junction nucleotides: 6. CDR3 sequence (DNA): TGTGCCAGCAGTAACCGGGACAGGGGGCGGACTGAAGCTTTCTTT. Its translation is CASSNRDRGRTEAFF.